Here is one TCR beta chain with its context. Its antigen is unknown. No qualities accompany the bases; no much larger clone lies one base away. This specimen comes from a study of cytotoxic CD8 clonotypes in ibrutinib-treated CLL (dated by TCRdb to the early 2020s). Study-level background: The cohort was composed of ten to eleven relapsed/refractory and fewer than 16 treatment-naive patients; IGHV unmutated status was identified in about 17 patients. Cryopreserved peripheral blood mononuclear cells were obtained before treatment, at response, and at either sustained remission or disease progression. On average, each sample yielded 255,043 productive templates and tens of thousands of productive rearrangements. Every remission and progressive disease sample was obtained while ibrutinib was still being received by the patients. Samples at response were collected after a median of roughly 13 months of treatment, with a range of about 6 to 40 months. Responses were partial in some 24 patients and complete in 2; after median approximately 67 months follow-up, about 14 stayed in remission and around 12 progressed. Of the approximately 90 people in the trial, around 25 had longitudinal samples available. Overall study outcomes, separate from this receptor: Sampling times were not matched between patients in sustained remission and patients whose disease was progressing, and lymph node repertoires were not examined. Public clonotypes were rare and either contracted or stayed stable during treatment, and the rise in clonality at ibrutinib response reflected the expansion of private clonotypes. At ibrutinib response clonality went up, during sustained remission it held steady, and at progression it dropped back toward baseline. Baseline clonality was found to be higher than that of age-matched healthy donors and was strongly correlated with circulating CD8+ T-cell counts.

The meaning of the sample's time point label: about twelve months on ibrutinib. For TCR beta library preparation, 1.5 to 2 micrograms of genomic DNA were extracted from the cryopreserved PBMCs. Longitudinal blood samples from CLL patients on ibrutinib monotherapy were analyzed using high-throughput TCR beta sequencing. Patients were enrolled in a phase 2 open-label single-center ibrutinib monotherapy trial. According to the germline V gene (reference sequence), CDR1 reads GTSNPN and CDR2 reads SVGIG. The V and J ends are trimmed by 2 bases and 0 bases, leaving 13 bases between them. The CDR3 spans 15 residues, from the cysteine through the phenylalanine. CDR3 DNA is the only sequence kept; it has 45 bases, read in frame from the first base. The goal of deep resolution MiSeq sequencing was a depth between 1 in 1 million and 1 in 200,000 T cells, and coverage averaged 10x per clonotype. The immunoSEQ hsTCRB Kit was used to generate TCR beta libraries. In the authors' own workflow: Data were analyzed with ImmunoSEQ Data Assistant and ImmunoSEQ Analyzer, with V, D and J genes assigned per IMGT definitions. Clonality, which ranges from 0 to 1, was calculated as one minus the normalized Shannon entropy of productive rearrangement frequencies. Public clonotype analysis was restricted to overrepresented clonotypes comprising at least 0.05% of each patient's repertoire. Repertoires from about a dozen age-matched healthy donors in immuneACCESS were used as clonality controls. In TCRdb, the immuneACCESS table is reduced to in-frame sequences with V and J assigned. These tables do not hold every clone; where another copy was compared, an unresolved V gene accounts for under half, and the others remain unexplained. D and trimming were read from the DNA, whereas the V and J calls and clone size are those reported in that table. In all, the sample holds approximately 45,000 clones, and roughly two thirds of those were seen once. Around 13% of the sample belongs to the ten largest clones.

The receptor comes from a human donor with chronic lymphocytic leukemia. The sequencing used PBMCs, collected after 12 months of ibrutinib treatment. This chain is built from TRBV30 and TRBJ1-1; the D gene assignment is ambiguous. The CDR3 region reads CAWSLGVYMNTEAFF. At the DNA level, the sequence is TGTGCCTGGAGTCTAGGAGTCTATATGAACACTGAAGCTTTCTTT. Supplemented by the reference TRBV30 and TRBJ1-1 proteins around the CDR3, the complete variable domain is SQTIHQWPATLVQPVGSPLSLECTVEGTSNPNLYWYRQAAGRGLQLLFYSVGIGQISSEVPQNLSASRPQDRQFILSSKKLLLSDSGFYLCAWSLGVYMNTEAFFGQGTRLTVV.